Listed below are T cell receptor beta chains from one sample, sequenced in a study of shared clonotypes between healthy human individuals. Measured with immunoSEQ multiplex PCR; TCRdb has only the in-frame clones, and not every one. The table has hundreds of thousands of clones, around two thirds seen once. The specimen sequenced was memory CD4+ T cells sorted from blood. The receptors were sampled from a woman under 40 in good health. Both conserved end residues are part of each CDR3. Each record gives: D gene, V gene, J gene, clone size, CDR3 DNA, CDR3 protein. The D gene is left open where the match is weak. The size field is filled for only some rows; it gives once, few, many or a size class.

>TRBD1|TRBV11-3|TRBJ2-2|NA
TGTGCCAGCAGCTCGTCCCGGGACAGGGTTCCCACCGGGGAGCTGTTTTTT
CASSSSRDRVPTGELFF
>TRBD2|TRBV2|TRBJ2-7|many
TGTGCCAGCAGTGGCGGACTAGCGGGAGGGCCGGGGGAGCAGTACTTC
CASSGGLAGGPGEQYF
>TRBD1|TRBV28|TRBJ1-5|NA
TGTGCCAGCAGTTTAGACAGGGGCAATCAGCCCCAGCATTTT
CASSLDRGNQPQHF
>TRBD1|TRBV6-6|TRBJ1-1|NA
TGTGCCAGCGGGGGACAGGGGGAATCTGAAGCTTTCTTT
CASGGQGESEAFF
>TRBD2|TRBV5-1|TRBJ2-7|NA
TGCGCCAGCAGCCAGGGACTAGCGGGAGGGCCGAGGGACGAGCAGTACTTC
CASSQGLAGGPRDEQYF
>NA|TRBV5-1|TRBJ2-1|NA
TGCGCCAGCAGCTTTCTCGGGACGCCAAACAATGAGCAGTTCTTC
CASSFLGTPNNEQFF
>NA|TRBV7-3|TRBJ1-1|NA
TGTGCCAGCAGCACACAGGCAGACACTGAAGCTTTCTTT
CASSTQADTEAFF
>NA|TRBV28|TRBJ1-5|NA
TGTGCCAGCAGAACAAACGGCAATCAGCCCCAGCATTTT
CASRTNGNQPQHF
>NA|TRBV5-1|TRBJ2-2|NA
TGCGCCAGCAGCTTGGTCCGGGTGGGGACCGGGGAGCTGTTTTTT
CASSLVRVGTGELFF
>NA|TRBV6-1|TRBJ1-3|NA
TGTGCCAGCAGAGAGACGTCCTCTGGAAACACCATATATTTT
CASRETSSGNTIYF
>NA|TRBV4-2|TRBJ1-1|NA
TGTGCCAGCAGCCAAGAGCTCAGGGGTAACACTGAAGCTTTCTTT
CASSQELRGNTEAFF
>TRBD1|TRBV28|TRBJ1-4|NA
TGTGCCAGCAGACGACAGGGTCGGACTAATGAAAAACTGTTTTTT
CASRRQGRTNEKLFF
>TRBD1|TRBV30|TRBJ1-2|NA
TGTGCCTGGACCCCTAAGGGGACAGGGAGCTCTGGCTACACCTTC
CAWTPKGTGSSGYTF
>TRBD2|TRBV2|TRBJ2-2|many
TGTGCCAGCAGTGAAGCGCTCGGCGGGAGTAACACCGGGGAGCTGTTTTTT
CASSEALGGSNTGELFF
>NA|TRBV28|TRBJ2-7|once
TGTGCCAGCAGTTCGACAGCCTACGAGCAGTACTTC
CASSSTAYEQYF
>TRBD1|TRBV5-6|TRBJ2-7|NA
TGTGCCAGCAACCGAAGACAGGGGGTTATTAACTACGAGCAGTACTTC
CASNRRQGVINYEQYF
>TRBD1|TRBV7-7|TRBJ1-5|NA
TGTGCCAGCAGCTTACGGGACAGTCTCGCTAATAGCAATCAGCCCCAGCATTTT
CASSLRDSLANSNQPQHF
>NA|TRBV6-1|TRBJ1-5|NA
TGTGCCAGCAGTGAAGTCAGGGGTGGGAACAATCAGCCCCAGCATTTT
CASSEVRGGNNQPQHF
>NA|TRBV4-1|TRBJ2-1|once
TGCGCCAGCAGCCAAGCCGGGGCGGGATTATACAATGAGCAGTTCTTC
CASSQAGAGLYNEQFF
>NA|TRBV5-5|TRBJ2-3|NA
TGTGCCAGCAAACAGGCGGATATCACAGATACGCAGTATTTT
CASKQADITDTQYF
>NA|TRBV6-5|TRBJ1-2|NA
TGTGCCAGCAGTCGGGAGAGGCGCGGTGGCTACACCTTC
CASSRERRGGYTF
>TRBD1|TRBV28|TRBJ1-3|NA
TGTGCCAGCAGCACAGGGGGCGAGGGAAACACCATATATTTT
CASSTGGEGNTIYF
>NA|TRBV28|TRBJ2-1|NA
TGTGCCAGCAGTTCAACGACTCGTGAGCAGTTCTTC
CASSSTTREQFF
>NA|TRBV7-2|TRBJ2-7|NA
TGTGCCAGCAGCTCTACGGGGTACGAGCAGTACTTC
CASSSTGYEQYF
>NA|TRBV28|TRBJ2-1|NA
TGTGCCAGCAGTTCCCTTGGGGTAGGAAGGCGATGGGAGCAGTTCTTC
CASSSLGVGRRWEQFF
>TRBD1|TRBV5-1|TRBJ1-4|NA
TGCGCCAGCAGCTTCCAGGGGGCGCAAAATGAAAAACTGTTTTTT
CASSFQGAQNEKLFF
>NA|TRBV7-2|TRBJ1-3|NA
TGTGCCAGCAGCTTAGAGTCAGGGAGTTACTCTGGAAACACCATATATTTT
CASSLESGSYSGNTIYF
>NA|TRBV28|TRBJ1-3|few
TGTGCCAGCAGTTTTTCCGGAAACACCATATATTTT
CASSFSGNTIYF
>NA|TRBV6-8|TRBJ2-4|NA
TGTGCCAGCAGTTTAGAGAGCGGGCAAAACATTCAGTACTTC
CASSLESGQNIQYF
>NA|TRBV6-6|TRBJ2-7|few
TGTGCCAGCAGTGCGACGGACTACGAGCAGTACTTC
CASSATDYEQYF
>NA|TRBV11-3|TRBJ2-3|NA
TGTGCCAGCAGCTTGAGGAGGACTCGGGCAGATACGCAGTATTTT
CASSLRRTRADTQYF
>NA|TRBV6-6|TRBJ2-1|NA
TGTGCCAGCAGTAACCTAGCCAGAGCTGAGCAGTTCTTC
CASSNLARAEQFF
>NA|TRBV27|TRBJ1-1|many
TGTGCCAGCAGTCCGAGTCTCCGGACTGAAGCTTTCTTT
CASSPSLRTEAFF
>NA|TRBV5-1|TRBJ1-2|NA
TGCGCCAGCAGTTTACGTGACTCCTCGGGGTATGGCTACACCTTC
CASSLRDSSGYGYTF
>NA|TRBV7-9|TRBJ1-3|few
TGTGCCAGCAGACCGAGCTCTGGAAACACCATATATTTT
CASRPSSGNTIYF
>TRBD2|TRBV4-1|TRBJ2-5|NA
TGCGCCAGCAGCCAGGCTCTAGCGGGAGGGAGGGGAGAGACCCAGTACTTC
CASSQALAGGRGETQYF
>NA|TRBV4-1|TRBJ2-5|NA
TGCGCCAGCAGCCAAGAGGGGATGCAAGAGACCCAGTACTTC
CASSQEGMQETQYF
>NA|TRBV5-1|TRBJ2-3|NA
TGCGCCAGCAGCTTTACCAGCCAACCAGATACGCAGTATTTT
CASSFTSQPDTQYF
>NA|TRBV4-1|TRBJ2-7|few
TGCGCCAGCAGCCAAATCTCCGGGAGTCCGGACTACGAGCAGTACTTC
CASSQISGSPDYEQYF
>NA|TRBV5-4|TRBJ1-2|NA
TGTGCCACGAGGGATACGCAGTATGGCTACACCTTC
CATRDTQYGYTF
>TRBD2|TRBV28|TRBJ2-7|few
TGTGCCAGCAGTAGTCCCGGGACTAGCGGGATCTACGAGCAGTACTTC
CASSSPGTSGIYEQYF
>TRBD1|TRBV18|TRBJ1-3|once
TGTGCCAGCTCACCCGGGACAGGTGACACCATATATTTT
CASSPGTGDTIYF
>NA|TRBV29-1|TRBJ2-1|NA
TGCAGCGCCAGCACGGGGGCATACAATGAGCAGTTCTTC
CSASTGAYNEQFF
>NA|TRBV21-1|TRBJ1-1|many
TGTGCCAGCAGGACAGGGGACAGCACTGAAGCTTTCTTT
CASRTGDSTEAFF
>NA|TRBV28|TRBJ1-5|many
TGTGCCATCTCAGCTGCGGTCTCCGTATGGTGGCATCAGCCCCAGCATTTT
CAISAAVSVWWHQPQHF
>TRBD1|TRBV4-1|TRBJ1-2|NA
TGCGCCAGCAGCCAACCCGTTGTGGACAGGGGACGTGGCTACACCTTC
CASSQPVVDRGRGYTF
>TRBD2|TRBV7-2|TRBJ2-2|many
TGTGCCAGCAGCGACGGACTAGCGGGAGTGGGAACCGGGGAGCTGTTTTTT
CASSDGLAGVGTGELFF